This TCR beta chain was found in a study of CD8+ T cells in alopecia areata. Extraction of RNA preceded its reverse transcription into cDNA, which served as the sequencing template. Clones were sequenced by immunoSEQ multiplex PCR, and TCRdb holds only the in-frame ones, with some missing. This sample has about 99,000 clones, with just over 85% found just once. Between the trimmed V and J ends, which lost 4 bases and 7 bases, there was a span of 11 bases. The CDR3 runs 13 residues. CDR1 and CDR2 (germline): WSHSY, SAAADI. Documented treatment: oral pan-JAK inhibitor, 5-10 mg twice daily. The sample in question was CD8+ T cells sorted from blood, obtained at approximately week 34, from a patient treated with tofacitinib. The TCR sequence derives from a human donor with alopecia areata. The rearrangement joins TRBV10-2 to TRBJ2-1; perhaps TRBD1 as D (6 bases). The CDR3 region has the DNA TGCGCCAGCAGTGCACAGGGTGAGAATGAGCAGTTCTTC. This codes for CASSAQGENEQFF.